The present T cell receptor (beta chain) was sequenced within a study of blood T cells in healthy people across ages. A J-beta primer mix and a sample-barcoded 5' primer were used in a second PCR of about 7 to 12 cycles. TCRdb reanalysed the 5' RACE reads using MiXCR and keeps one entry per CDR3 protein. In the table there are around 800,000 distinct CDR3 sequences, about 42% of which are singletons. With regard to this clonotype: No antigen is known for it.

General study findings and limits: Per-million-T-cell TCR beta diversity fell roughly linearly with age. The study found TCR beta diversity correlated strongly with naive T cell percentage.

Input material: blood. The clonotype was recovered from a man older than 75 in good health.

This CDR3 is CSARDDRATYNEQFF. As DNA, the CDR3 is TGCAGTGCTAGAGACGACAGGGCGACCTACAATGAGCAGTTCTTC. This rearrangement joins TRBV20-1 to TRBJ2-1, with 7 bases aligning to TRBD1. Germline assignment: CDR1 DFQATT and CDR2 SNEGSKA (reference sequence). The CDR3 runs 15 residues. V shed 0 bases, J shed 2 bases, and the junction held 4 bases outside the gene matches.